This TCR beta chain was observed in a study of response to subunit inactivated influenza vaccine. TCRdb itself ran the RT-PCR reads through MiXCR, one entry per CDR3 protein. The sample carries 450,000 to 550,000 distinct CDR3 sequences, around 25% recorded once. There are a few counts of this clonotype. The germline V gene has CDR1 MGHRA and CDR2 YSYEKL. The CDR3 totals 14 residues. Deletions cut 4 bases from V and 3 bases from J, with 13 bases between. The sequence was obtained from a man aged 45-65 years who received an inactivated influenza vaccine. The rearrangement uses TRBV4-1 and TRBJ2-7; TRBD1 is a possible D gene (6 bases). This material consisted of CD4+ T cells sorted from PBMCs, taken about 5 days after vaccination. CDR3 sequence: CASSLSRGLYEQYF. The CDR3 DNA follows: TGCGCCAGCAGCCTTAGCAGGGGCCTCTACGAGCAGTACTTC.